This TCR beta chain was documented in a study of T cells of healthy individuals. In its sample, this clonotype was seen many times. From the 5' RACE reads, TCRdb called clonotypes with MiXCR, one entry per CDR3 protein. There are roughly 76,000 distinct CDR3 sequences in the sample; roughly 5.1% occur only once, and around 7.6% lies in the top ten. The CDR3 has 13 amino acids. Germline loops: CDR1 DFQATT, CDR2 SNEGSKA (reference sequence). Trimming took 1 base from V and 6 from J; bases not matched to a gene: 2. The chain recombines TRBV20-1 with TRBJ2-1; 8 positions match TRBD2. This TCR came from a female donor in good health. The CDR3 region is CSARAGTSNEQFF. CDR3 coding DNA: TGCAGTGCTAGAGCCGGGACTAGCAATGAGCAGTTCTTC.